This TCR beta chain stems from a study of OX40 agonist ivuxolimab in advanced cancers. On the study more broadly: A partial response was reached by three patients: one with hepatocellular carcinoma and two with cutaneous melanoma.

The germline CDR1 and CDR2 sequences are LGHNA and YSLEER. V was clipped by 4 bases and J by 6 bases, with 19 bases between them. The CDR3 is 16 residues long. Profiling relied on immunoSEQ multiplex PCR, and the TCRdb table lists in-frame clones only, not all of them. The table has roughly 50,000 clones, more than 85% seen once; the top ten hold 7.5% to 9.5%. Regarding this clone: Antigen specificity is unknown.

Broader study findings: Clonal expansion by week 6 occurred in CD4+ and CD8+ blood T cells (at 0.1 to 3.0 mg/kg). Determination of antigen specificity was not performed for the expanded peripheral T cells.

The chain carries TRBV4-3 and TRBJ2-1, with D possibly matching TRBD2 (5 bases). Sample: CD4+ or CD8+ T cells sorted from blood, taken in a trial of the OX40 agonist ivuxolimab. This sequence was found in an adult with an advanced solid tumor such as melanoma, head and neck, liver or kidney cancer. The CDR3 loop is CASSRTETTSSNEQFF. In DNA form, the CDR3 reads TGCGCCAGCAGCCGCACGGAGACCACTAGTAGCAATGAGCAGTTCTTC.